The 20 T cell receptor beta chains presented below share a single source sample, sequenced in a study of blood T cell repertoires in COVID-19. Some clones are missing from TCRdb's copy, which holds only in-frame ones; the method was immunoSEQ multiplex PCR. The table lists 200,000 to 250,000 clones, 84% of them singletons. The sequencing sample was made of PBMCs or T cells enriched from blood (not recorded which). The receptors originated from a man in his fifties or sixties who had recovered from COVID-19.

The gene calls are TRBV2 and TRBJ2-7; a possible D gene is TRBD1 (6 bases). V was cut by 4 bases and J by 1 base, with 8 bases left in between. From germline, CDR1 is SNHLY and CDR2 FYNNEI. The CDR3 is 13 amino acids. This CDR3 reads CASSVGASYEQYF. CDR3 nucleotide sequence: TGTGCCAGCAGTGTGGGGGCGTCCTACGAGCAGTACTTC.

A single count supports this clone. The rearrangement links TRBV7-2 to TRBJ2-5; TRBD2 matches at 10 bases. Looked up from germline, CDR1 is SGHTA and CDR2 is FQGNSA. Germline trimming cut 2 bases from V and 3 bases from J; bases unmatched to any gene: 9. This CDR3 spans 17 amino acids. DNA for the CDR3: TGTGCCAGCAGCTTATCCCTAGCGGGGGACAGAAAAGAGACCCAGTACTTC. Amino acids: CASSLSLAGDRKETQYF.

This clone has a handful of counts. The chain uses TRBV7-9 and TRBJ1-4; 7 bases match TRBD1. Germline-derived CDR1 and CDR2 are SEHNR and FQNEAQ (reference sequence). Unmatched junction bases numbered 7, after V lost 5 bases and J lost 4 bases. CDR3 size: 15 residues. In DNA, the CDR3 is TGTGCCAGCAGCGCCAGGGACAGCTTTAATGAAAAACTGTTTTTT. This translates into CASSARDSFNEKLFF. Complete variable domain (other parts from reference TRBV7-9 and TRBJ1-4): DTGVSQNPRHKITKRGQNVTFRCDPISEHNRLYWYRQTLGQGPEFLTYFQNEAQLEKSRLLSDRFSAERPKGSFSTLEIQRTEQGDSAMYLCASSARDSFNEKLFFGSGTQLSVL.

The CDR3 DNA is TGTGCCAGCAGCCACTTGACAGTCCCCAGCACTGAAGCTTTCTTT. Protein: CASSHLTVPSTEAFF. This sequence joins TRBV3-1 (or the pseudogene TRBV3-2) and TRBJ1-1; D perhaps matches TRBD1 (5 bases). Germline CDR1 LGHDT, CDR2 YNNKEL (reference sequence). The germline V and J ends were trimmed by 3 bases and 4 bases, with 15 bases remaining between them. The length of the CDR3 is 15 residues.

V is TRBV30 and J is TRBJ1-4, with TRBD1 as a possible D gene (6 bases). V lost 6 bases to trimming and J lost 0 bases, with 8 bases between them. CDR3 size: 13 residues. Germline V CDR1 and CDR2: GTSNPN, SVGIG (reference sequence). The DNA for the CDR3 is TGTGCCTGTCAGGGGACAACTAATGAAAAACTGTTTTTT. This sequence encodes CACQGTTNEKLFF.

This chain uses TRBV2 with TRBJ1-5; TRBD1 might be the D (5 bases). Deletions cut 2 bases from V and 9 bases from J, with 11 bases between. CDR3 length: 13 residues. Germline loops: CDR1 SNHLY, CDR2 FYNNEI. CDR3 DNA sequence: TGTGCCAGCAGTGAACTGGGCCAGGGGCCCCAGCATTTT. Translated, it gives CASSELGQGPQHF.

The chain is built from TRBV4-3 and TRBJ1-2; 8 bases are shared with TRBD1. This CDR3 spans 16 amino acids. Germline values: CDR1 LGHNA, CDR2 YSLEER. The V segment lost 0 bases and the J segment 4 bases; nucleotides outside the gene matches: 7. CDR3 nucleotides: TGCGCCAGCAGCCAAGAAGATCGTCAGGGGGCCTATGGCTACACCTTC. It encodes CASSQEDRQGAYGYTF.

This chain's CDR3 is CASSRNRDKYGYTF. The CDR3 DNA follows: TGTGCCAGCAGCCGAAACCGGGACAAATATGGCTACACCTTC. V is TRBV3-1 (or the pseudogene TRBV3-2) and J is TRBJ1-2; D perhaps matches TRBD1 (6 bases). CDR1 and CDR2 from the germline V gene are LGHDT and YNNKEL (reference sequence). There are 14 residues in the CDR3. V lost 4 bases to trimming and J lost 5 bases, with 14 bases between them.

The chain links TRBV5-6 to TRBJ1-4; 10 positions match TRBD1. CDR3 length: 15 amino acids. CDR1 is SGHDT, CDR2 YYEEEE, per germline. The ends lost 3 bases at V and 3 bases at J; junction bases unmatched: 2. CDR3 DNA sequence: TGTGCCAGCAGCTGGACAGGGGGACCTAATGAAAAACTGTTTTTT. Translation: CASSWTGGPNEKLFF.

The J gene is TRBJ2-5, the V gene TRBV5-1; 10 bases map to TRBD2. This CDR3 has 16 amino acids. V was pared by 0 bases and J by 3 bases, with 5 bases of the junction left unmatched. The germline CDR1 and CDR2 sequences are SGHRS and YFSETQ. The CDR3 DNA is TGCGCCAGCAGCTTGGAGCAGCGGGGGGGAGAAGAGACCCAGTACTTC. Amino acids: CASSLEQRGGEETQYF.

The chain is built from TRBV18 and TRBJ1-6, with 11 bases aligning to TRBD1. The V and J ends lost 0 bases and 6 bases, in that order; junction bases with no gene match: 1. The CDR3 has 16 residues. The germline CDR1 and CDR2 sequences are KGHSH and LQKENI. Written as DNA, the CDR3 is TGTGCCAGCTCACCACCGGGGACAGGGGGTAATTCACCCCTCCACTTT. Translating it yields CASSPPGTGGNSPLHF. Combining the CDR3 with reference TRBV18 and TRBJ1-6 gives the whole variable domain NAGVMQNPRHLVRRRGQEARLRCSPMKGHSHVYWYRQLPEEGLKFMVYLQKENIIDESGMPKERFSAEFPKEGPSILRIQQVVRGDSAAYFCASSPPGTGGNSPLHFGNGTRLTVT.

This clone has just one count. The V call is TRBV6-5, the J call TRBJ1-1; 8 positions agree with TRBD1. There are 16 residues in the CDR3. V shed 0 bases and J 1 base; nucleotides not matched to a gene: 4. Germline V gene sequence: CDR1 MNHEY, CDR2 SVGAGI. The CDR3 protein is CASSYSGQVRNTEAFF. The CDR3 nucleotides are TGTGCCAGCAGTTACTCGGGACAGGTTCGGAACACTGAAGCTTTCTTT.

The chain recombines TRBV4-1 with TRBJ1-1; 7 nucleotides align to TRBD1. CDR3 length equals 16 residues. Trimming took 0 bases from V and 1 from J; bases not matched to a gene: 5. Looked up from germline, CDR1 is MGHRA and CDR2 is YSYEKL. Here the CDR3 DNA reads TGCGCCAGCAGCCAAGAACACAGGGGTAAGAACACTGAAGCTTTCTTT. Its protein is CASSQEHRGKNTEAFF.

This chain connects TRBV16 to TRBJ1-5, with D tentatively TRBD1 (6 bases). Looked up from germline, CDR1 is KGHSY and CDR2 is FQNENV. V dropped 2 bases and J dropped 0 bases, with 14 bases sitting between them. This CDR3 region has 17 residues. In DNA, the CDR3 is TGTGCCAGCAGCCAAGGGGACAACTACGATAGCAATCAGCCCCAGCATTTT. Its protein is CASSQGDNYDSNQPQHF. Supplemented by reference TRBV16 and TRBJ1-5, the full variable domain reads GEEVAQTPKHLVRGEGQKAKLYCAPIKGHSYVFWYQQVLKNEFKFLISFQNENVFDETGMPKERFSAKCLPNSPCSLEIQATKLEDSAVYFCASSQGDNYDSNQPQHFGDGTRLSIL.

This chain uses TRBV10-1 with TRBJ2-7; D may be TRBD2 (6 bases). CDR1 is WNHNN, CDR2 SYGVQD, per germline (reference sequence). Trimming removed 3 bases at V and 0 bases at J, with 9 bases between. The CDR3 is 14 residues long. CDR3 nucleotide sequence: TGCGCCAGCAGTGATGGGGGGAGCTCCTACGAGCAGTACTTC. Residues: CASSDGGSSYEQYF.

The chain employs TRBV5-1 and TRBJ2-1, with TRBD2 matching 10 bases. Trimming took 5 bases from V and 0 from J; bases not matched to a gene: 5. Germline V CDR1 and CDR2: SGHRS, YFSETQ. The CDR3 totals 16 residues. CDR3 in DNA: TGCGCCAGCAGTTTGCTAGCGGGGGCCTCCTACAATGAGCAGTTCTTC. Translation gives CASSLLAGASYNEQFF.

The gene calls are TRBV5-1 and TRBJ1-1, with no clear D. CDR3 length: 16 residues. Germline CDR1 reads SGHRS; CDR2 reads YFSETQ. Between the trimmed V and J ends, which lost 0 bases and 3 bases, there was a span of 15 bases. CDR3 sequence: CASSLVLQTGDTEAFF. The CDR3 coding sequence is TGCGCCAGCAGCTTGGTGCTACAAACCGGGGACACTGAAGCTTTCTTT.

The chain combines TRBV11-3 with TRBJ1-1, with TRBD1 matching over 9 bases. The CDR3 totals 14 residues. Losses at the gene ends were 4 bases for V and 6 bases for J; bases not matched to a gene: 6. The V gene's germline CDR1 is SGHNT and CDR2 YENEEA. The CDR3 nucleotides are TGTGCCAGCAGCTCCCGACAGGGGGAATCTGAAGCTTTCTTT. Translation gives CASSSRQGESEAFF.

The CDR3 protein is CASSEEGTGGQPQHF. The DNA for the CDR3 is TGTGCCAGCAGTGAAGAGGGGACAGGGGGTCAGCCCCAGCATTTT. This sequence joins TRBV2 and TRBJ1-5; 11 bases match TRBD1. J gave up 6 bases and V 1 base, and 2 bases lay outside the gene matches. Germline CDR1 SNHLY, CDR2 FYNNEI. The length of the CDR3 is 15 residues.

For this clone: The germline gene is not matched at one end of the junction; a read error may be the cause. This chain connects TRBV10-1 to TRBJ1-2; 8 bases are a match to TRBD1. The CDR3 has 12 amino acids. Germline CDR1 and CDR2: WNHNN and SYGVQD (reference sequence). CDR3 sequence reads: CAIKQGDYGYIF. In DNA form, the CDR3 reads TGCGCCATCAAACAGGGGGACTATGGCTACATCTTC.